These 6 T cell receptor beta chains originate from one sample sequenced in a study of blood T cell repertoires in COVID-19. Libraries were prepared by immunoSEQ multiplex PCR; TCRdb keeps only in-frame clonotypes and omits some of them. The sample shows 150,000 to 200,000 clones, about 82% of them seen only once. The sequenced sample was PBMCs or T cells enriched from blood (not recorded which). The receptors were gathered from a woman under 40 who had recovered from COVID-19.

This clone was seen a handful of times. The chain recombines TRBV6-5 with TRBJ1-1; D might be TRBD1 (6 bases). The CDR3 consists of 13 residues. V was shortened by 6 bases and J by 6 bases, with 14 bases between the two germline ends. Per the germline V gene, CDR1 is MNHEY and CDR2 is SVGAGI. Here the CDR3 DNA reads TGTGCCAGCAGACCTCATAGACAGGCTGAAGCTTTCTTT. It encodes CASRPHRQAEAFF.

The V call is TRBV7-9, the J call TRBJ2-7; D perhaps matches TRBD2 (6 bases). The CDR3 spans 14 residues. V was shortened by 7 bases and J by 1 base, with 14 bases between the two germline ends. Germline V lookup: CDR1 SEHNR, CDR2 FQNEAQ (reference sequence). CDR3 DNA sequence: TGTGCCAGCACCGGACGGGGGAGATCCTACGAGCAGTACTTC. This translates into CASTGRGRSYEQYF. Full variable domain (missing parts from reference TRBV7-9 and TRBJ2-7): DTGVSQNPRHKITKRGQNVTFRCDPISEHNRLYWYRQTLGQGPEFLTYFQNEAQLEKSRLLSDRFSAERPKGSFSTLEIQRTEQGDSAMYLCASTGRGRSYEQYFGPGTRLTVT.

CDR3 DNA sequence: TGTGCCAGCAGTTTATTAGGGACAGATGGGACCTACGAGCAGTACTTC. Translation: CASSLLGTDGTYEQYF. V is TRBV28 and J is TRBJ2-7; TRBD1 aligns across 7 bases. Germline CDR1 reads MDHEN; CDR2 reads SYDVKM. The CDR3 consists of 16 residues. V lost 1 base to trimming and J lost 2 bases; unmatched junction nucleotides: 8.

The chain recombines TRBV6-5 with TRBJ2-1, with D uncertain. V lost 6 bases, J lost 0 bases, and 12 bases lay in between. CDR1 is MNHEY, CDR2 SVGAGI, per germline. The CDR3 runs to 15 residues. The CDR3 sequence: CASSYGSDSYNEQFF. The DNA of the CDR3 is TGTGCCAGCAGCTACGGCAGTGACTCCTACAATGAGCAGTTCTTC.

The V gene is TRBV4-2, the J gene TRBJ2-3; TRBD2 matches at 13 bases. V lost 2 bases, J lost 2 bases, and 7 bases stayed unmatched. Germline V CDR1 and CDR2: LGHNA, YNFKEQ. CDR3 size: 18 residues. CDR3 protein: CASSQIGLAGDYTDTQYF. The CDR3 coding sequence is TGTGCCAGCAGCCAAATTGGACTAGCGGGGGACTACACAGATACGCAGTATTTT.

A few counts support this clone. In DNA form, the CDR3 reads TGTGCCAGCAGTGACTCGGCCGATACAGGGGTCTACACCTTC. Its protein is CASSDSADTGVYTF. The rearrangement uses TRBV6-4 and TRBJ1-2; TRBD1 matches at 7 bases. The trim removed 0 bases at V and 10 bases at J, leaving 8 bases unmatched. CDR1 MRHNA and CDR2 SNTAGT come from the germline V gene. The CDR3 runs to 14 residues.